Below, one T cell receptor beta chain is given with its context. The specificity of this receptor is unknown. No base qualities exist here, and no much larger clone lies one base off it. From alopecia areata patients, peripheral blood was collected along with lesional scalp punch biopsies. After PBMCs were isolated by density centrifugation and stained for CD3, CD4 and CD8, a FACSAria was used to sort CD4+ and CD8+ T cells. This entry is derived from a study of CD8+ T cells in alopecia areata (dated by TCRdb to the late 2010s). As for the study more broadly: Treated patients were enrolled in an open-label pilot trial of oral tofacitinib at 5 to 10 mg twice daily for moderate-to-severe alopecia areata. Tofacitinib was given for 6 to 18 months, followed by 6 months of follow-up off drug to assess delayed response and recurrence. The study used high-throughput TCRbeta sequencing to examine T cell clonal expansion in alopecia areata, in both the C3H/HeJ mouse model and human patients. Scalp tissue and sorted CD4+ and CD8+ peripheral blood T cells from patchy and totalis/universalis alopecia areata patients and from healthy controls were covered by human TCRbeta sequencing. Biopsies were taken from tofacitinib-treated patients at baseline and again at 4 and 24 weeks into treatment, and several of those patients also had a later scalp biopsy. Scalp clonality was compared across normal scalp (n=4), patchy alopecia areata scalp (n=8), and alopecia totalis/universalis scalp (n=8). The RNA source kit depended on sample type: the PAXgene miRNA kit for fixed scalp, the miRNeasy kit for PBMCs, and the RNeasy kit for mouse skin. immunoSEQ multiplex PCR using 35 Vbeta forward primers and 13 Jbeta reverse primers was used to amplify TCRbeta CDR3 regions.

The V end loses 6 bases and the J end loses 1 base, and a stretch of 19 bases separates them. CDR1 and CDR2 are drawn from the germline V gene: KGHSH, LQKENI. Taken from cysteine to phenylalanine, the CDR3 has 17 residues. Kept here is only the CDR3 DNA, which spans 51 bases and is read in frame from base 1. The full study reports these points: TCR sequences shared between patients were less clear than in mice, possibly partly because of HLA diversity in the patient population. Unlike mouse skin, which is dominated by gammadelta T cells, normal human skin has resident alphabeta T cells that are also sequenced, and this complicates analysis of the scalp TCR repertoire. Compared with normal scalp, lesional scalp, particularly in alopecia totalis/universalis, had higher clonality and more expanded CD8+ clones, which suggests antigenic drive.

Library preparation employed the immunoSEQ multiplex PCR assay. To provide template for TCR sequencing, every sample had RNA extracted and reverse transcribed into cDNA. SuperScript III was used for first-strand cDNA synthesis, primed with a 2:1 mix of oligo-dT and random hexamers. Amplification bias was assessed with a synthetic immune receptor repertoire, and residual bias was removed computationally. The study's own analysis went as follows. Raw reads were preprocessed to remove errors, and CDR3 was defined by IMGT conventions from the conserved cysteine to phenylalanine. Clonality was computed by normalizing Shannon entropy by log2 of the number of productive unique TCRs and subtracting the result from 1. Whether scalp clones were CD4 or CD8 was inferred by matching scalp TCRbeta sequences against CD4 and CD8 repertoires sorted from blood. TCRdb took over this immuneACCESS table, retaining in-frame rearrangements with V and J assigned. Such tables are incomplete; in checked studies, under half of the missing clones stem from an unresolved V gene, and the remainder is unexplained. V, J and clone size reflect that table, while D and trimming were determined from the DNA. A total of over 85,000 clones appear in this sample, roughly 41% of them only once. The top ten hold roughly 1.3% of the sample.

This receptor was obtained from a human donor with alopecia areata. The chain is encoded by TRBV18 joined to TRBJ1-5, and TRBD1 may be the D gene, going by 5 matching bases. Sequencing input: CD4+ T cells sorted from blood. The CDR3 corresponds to CASSPGDRRMSNQPQHF. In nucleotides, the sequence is TGTGCCAGCTCCCCCGGGGACCGGAGGATGAGCAATCAGCCCCAGCATTTT.